The clone carrying this T cell receptor (beta chain) has only a few counts. Its antigen is not identified. Every bit of the isolated RNA underwent reverse transcription, so sequencing read expressed TCRB transcripts. Data came from immunoSEQ multiplex PCR; TCRdb stores just in-frame clones and leaves some out. Here the sample spans tens of thousands of clones, about 60% being singletons. This specimen comes from a study of beta chain features in type 1 diabetes. Study-wide context: Cell yields, age and gender were similar between patients and healthy donors. The study's findings and limits: TCRB CDR3s from Type 1 diabetes patients were moderately but significantly shorter in all four CD4+ subsets. Diminished insertions and augmented deletions at VDJ junctions characterized type 1 diabetes patients.

Germline lookup yields CDR1 SNHLY and CDR2 FYNNEI. This CDR3 contains 12 residues. Between the trimmed V and J ends, which lost 5 bases and 5 bases, there was a span of 7 bases. Material: stem cell memory CD4+ T cells from blood. The clonotype was recovered from a woman aged 30 to 39 with type 1 diabetes. The V gene is TRBV2, the J gene TRBJ2-1, with D unresolved. This CDR3 is CASSRRDNEQFF. The CDR3 bases are TGTGCCAGCAGTAGACGGGACAATGAGCAGTTCTTC.